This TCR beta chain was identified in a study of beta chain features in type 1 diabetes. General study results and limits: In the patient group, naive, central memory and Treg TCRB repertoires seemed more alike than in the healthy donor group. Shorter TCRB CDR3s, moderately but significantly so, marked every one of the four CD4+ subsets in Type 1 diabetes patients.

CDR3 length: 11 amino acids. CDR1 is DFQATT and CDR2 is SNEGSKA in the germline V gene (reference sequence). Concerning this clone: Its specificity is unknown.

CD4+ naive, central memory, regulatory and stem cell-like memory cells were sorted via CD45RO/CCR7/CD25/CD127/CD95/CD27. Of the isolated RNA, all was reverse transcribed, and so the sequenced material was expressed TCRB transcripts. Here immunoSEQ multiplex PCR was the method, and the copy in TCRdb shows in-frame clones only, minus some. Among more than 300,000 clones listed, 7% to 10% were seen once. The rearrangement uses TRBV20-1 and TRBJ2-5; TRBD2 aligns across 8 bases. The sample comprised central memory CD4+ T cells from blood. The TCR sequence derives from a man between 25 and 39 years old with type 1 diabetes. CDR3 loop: CSGGAGETQYF. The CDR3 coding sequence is TGCAGCGGGGGGGCCGGTGAGACCCAGTACTTC.